A single sample gave rise to the 18 T cell receptor beta chains below, sequenced in a study of blood T cells in healthy people across ages. With a J-beta primer mix and a sample-barcoded 5' primer, a second PCR ran about 7 to 12 cycles. TCRdb itself ran the 5' RACE reads through MiXCR, one entry per CDR3 protein. The table lists approximately 900,000 distinct CDR3 sequences, roughly 28% of them singletons. These data were likewise used in another study, on T cells of mothers and their children.

Sequenced: blood. Receptors originate from a middle-aged woman in good health.

The rearrangement uses TRBV18 and TRBJ2-6; tentatively, D is TRBD1 (7 bases). The CDR3 has 17 residues. V lost 6 bases, J lost 1 base, and 16 bases lay in between. Germline CDR1 is KGHSH and CDR2 is LQKENI. The CDR3 nucleotides read TGTGCCAGCTCCCGGGACAGCGGAGGGTCTGGGGCCAACGTCCTGACTTTC. It translates to CASSRDSGGSGANVLTF.

In its sample, this clonotype was seen a few times. This chain uses TRBV20-1 with TRBJ2-5, with TRBD1 matching over 8 bases. The CDR3 runs to 14 residues. In germline, CDR1 is DFQATT, CDR2 SNEGSKA (reference sequence). The V and J ends lost 3 bases and 11 bases, in that order; junction bases with no gene match: 14. CDR3: CSARWTGYANEQYF. Here the CDR3 DNA reads TGCAGTGCTAGGTGGACAGGGTACGCCAATGAGCAGTACTTC.

Remarks on this clonotype: It may be a read error: a sequence one base away is much more abundant. The chain couples TRBV5-6 to TRBJ2-5; 7 positions agree with TRBD1. CDR1 is SGHDT and CDR2 is YYEEEE in the germline V gene. The V segment lost 2 bases and the J segment 1 base; nucleotides outside the gene matches: 14. The CDR3 length is 18 residues. CDR3: CASSLGDSVSISQETQYF. The CDR3 coding sequence is TGTGCCAGCAGCTTAGGGGACAGTGTATCAATATCCCAAGAGACCCAGTACTTC.

The V and J genes are TRBV20-1 and TRBJ2-1; a weak D match, TRBD1 (6 bases). Trimming left V 1 base short and J 1 base short, with 8 bases between. The length of the CDR3 is 14 residues. In germline, CDR1 is DFQATT, CDR2 SNEGSKA (reference sequence). The CDR3 DNA sequence: TGCAGTGCTAGAGTTCAGGGGTCCTACAATGAGCAGTTCTTC. As protein: CSARVQGSYNEQFF.

This clonotype was observed a handful of times. The CDR3 DNA reads as TGTGCCAGCAGCTTAGTTTATTCCAGGACTGCGTACAACACCATATATTTT. This gives the protein CASSLVYSRTAYNTIYF. The chain recombines TRBV28 with TRBJ1-3; D is unresolved. V lost 6 bases, J lost 7 bases, and 25 bases lay in between. From germline, CDR1 is MDHEN and CDR2 SYDVKM. The CDR3 runs 17 residues.

The rearrangement links TRBV7-8 to TRBJ2-7; D gene unclear. This CDR3 comprises 14 residues. Trimming cost V 4 bases and J 1 base, with 11 bases left between them. Germline V gene sequence: CDR1 SGHVS, CDR2 FQNEAQ. The CDR3 here is CASSWIDRSYEQYF. The CDR3 DNA is TGTGCCAGCAGCTGGATAGATAGGTCCTACGAGCAGTACTTC.

The chain couples TRBV7-8 to TRBJ2-7; the D gene could be TRBD1 or TRBD2 (5 bases each). CDR3 length equals 14 residues. Germline V gene sequence: CDR1 SGHVS, CDR2 FQNEAQ. V lost 4 bases to trimming and J lost 6 bases, with 16 bases between them. CDR3 in DNA: TGTGCCAGCAGCTCATCCGGGGCCGTGGGCGAGCAGTACTTC. It is translated as CASSSSGAVGEQYF. Full variable domain (missing parts from reference TRBV7-8 and TRBJ2-7): GAGVSQSPRYKVAKRGQDVALRCDPISGHVSLFWYQQALGQGPEFLTYFQNEAQLDKSGLPSDRFFAERPEGSVSTLKIQRTQQEDSAVYLCASSSSGAVGEQYFGPGTRLTVT.

For this clonotype: A much larger clone differs from this one at a single base, so this may be a read error. V usage is TRBV5-1 and J usage is TRBJ2-7; no definite D call. The germline CDR1 and CDR2 sequences are SGHRS and YFSETQ. V gave up 3 bases and J gave up 7 bases, with 20 bases separating them. CDR3 length equals 15 residues. The CDR3 spells CASSWTTSSYNEQYF. The CDR3 DNA sequence: TGCGCCAGCAGCTGGACCACTTCCTCCTACAATGAGCAGTACTTC.

This clonotype has just a few counts. The J gene is TRBJ1-3, the V gene TRBV5-1; D gene uncertain. Germline values: CDR1 SGHRS, CDR2 YFSETQ. The CDR3 sequence is 13 residues long. Trimming pared 0 bases from V and 8 bases from J, leaving 9 bases between. CDR3 DNA sequence: TGCGCCAGCAGCTTGGAAATGGGAGACACCATATATTTT. It is translated as CASSLEMGDTIYF.

The gene calls are TRBV9 and TRBJ2-4, with TRBD2 identical over 9 bases. J gave up 2 bases and V 4 bases, and 10 bases lay outside the gene matches. CDR3 length equals 17 residues. Germline-derived CDR1 and CDR2 are SGDLS and YYNGEE. CDR3 in DNA: TGTGCCAGCAGCCCCCACAGCGGGGGGCATACCAAAAACATTCAGTACTTC. Its protein is CASSPHSGGHTKNIQYF.

Comment on this clonotype: A much larger clone differs by one base, so this may be a read error. The gene calls are TRBV9 and TRBJ2-7; D remains ambiguous. The CDR3 covers 14 residues. Germline-derived CDR1 and CDR2 are SGDLS and YYNGEE. CDR3 region: CASSVDGFSYKQYF. In DNA, the CDR3 is TGTGCCAGCAGCGTGGACGGTTTCTCCTACAAGCAGTACTTC. The full variable domain, its missing parts supplied by reference TRBV9 and TRBJ2-7, is DSGVTQTPKHLITATGQRVTLRCSPRSGDLSVYWYQQSLDQGLQFLIQYYNGEERAKGNILERFSAQQFPDLHSELNLSSLELGDSALYFCASSVDGFSYKQYFGPGTRLTVT.

In this sample, this clonotype turned up many times. This rearrangement joins TRBV3-1 to TRBJ2-7; the D gene is possibly TRBD1 (5 bases). CDR1 and CDR2 (germline): LGHDT, YNNKEL (reference sequence). V was pared by 1 base and J by 0 bases, with 13 bases between. The CDR3 totals 16 residues. For the CDR3, the DNA is TGTGCCAGCAGCCAAGGCTTCCTACAGGCCTCCTACGAGCAGTACTTC. This encodes CASSQGFLQASYEQYF.

The chain has TRBV5-1 and TRBJ1-4, with D unclear. The CDR3 spans 16 residues. Between the trimmed V and J ends, which lost 1 base and 8 bases, there was a span of 18 bases. Germline V gene sequence: CDR1 SGHRS, CDR2 YFSETQ. CDR3 sequence: CASSLSSGRLSEKLFF. For the CDR3, the DNA is TGCGCCAGCAGCTTGAGTTCTGGGCGCCTTAGCGAAAAACTGTTTTTT.

The chain carries TRBV6-2 or TRBV6-3 and TRBJ2-1, with 9 bases lining up with TRBD2. The V gene end was trimmed by 2 bases and the J gene end by 4 bases; junction bases not matched to a gene: 12. Germline V gene lookup returns CDR1 MNHEY and CDR2 SVGEGT. CDR3 size: 18 residues. This chain's CDR3 is CASSYKLAGTGRYNEQFF. As DNA, the CDR3 is TGTGCCAGCAGTTACAAACTAGCGGGTACCGGTAGGTACAATGAGCAGTTCTTC.

V is TRBV2 and J is TRBJ1-2; tentative D call: TRBD1 (6 bases). This CDR3 has 14 amino acids. Germline V gene sequence: CDR1 SNHLY, CDR2 FYNNEI. V was pared by 3 bases and J by 6 bases, with 14 bases between. CDR3: CASSEVRAGDGYTF. CDR3 DNA sequence: TGTGCCAGCAGTGAGGTTCGGGCAGGGGATGGCTACACCTTC.

This clonotype was observed a few times. The chain employs TRBV5-4 and TRBJ2-7; 14 bases are a match to TRBD2. The CDR3 loop spans 18 amino acids. Germline loops: CDR1 SGHNT, CDR2 YYREEE (reference sequence). With 2 bases clipped from V and 3 bases from J, the junction kept 10 bases outside the gene matches. The CDR3 nucleotides read TGTGCCAGCAGCTTAGGTGGGACTAGCGGGGGCTGGGGCTACGAGCAGTACTTC. Amino acid sequence: CASSLGGTSGGWGYEQYF.

The V gene is TRBV2, the J gene TRBJ2-3, with 9 bases identical to TRBD2. The CDR3 consists of 20 residues. Trimming removed 4 bases from V and 0 bases from J; junction bases left unmatched: 17. Germline CDR1 and CDR2: SNHLY and FYNNEI. The CDR3 DNA reads as TGTGCCAGCAGTGTCAAGAGGACGAGCGGGGGGCACCTTAGCACAGATACGCAGTATTTT. Translating gives CASSVKRTSGGHLSTDTQYF.

This clonotype has ten or more counts. The chain uses TRBV7-8 and TRBJ2-3, with D unclear. The CDR3 is made up of 16 amino acids. The germline CDR1 and CDR2 sequences are SGHVS and FQNEAQ. The V gene lost 3 bases and the J gene lost 2 bases, with 15 bases spanning the gap. Here the CDR3 DNA reads TGTGCCAGCAGCTTGGGCAGTAGTTCCAACACAGATACGCAGTATTTT. Encoded protein: CASSLGSSSNTDTQYF.